This is a list of T cell receptor beta chains from one sample in a study of shared clonotypes between healthy human individuals. Assay: immunoSEQ multiplex PCR; the TCRdb copy retains only in-frame clones and omits some. The profile shows over 850,000 clones, 70% to 80% of them singletons. The sequencing input was memory CD4+ T cells from PBMCs. The receptors originated from a man younger than 35 in good health. Some clones in this sample may be carry-over from other donors' samples. Each CDR3 is given with its conserved first and last residue. D genes are given only for firm matches. Expanded clones get a size class; other rows say once, few or many, or leave the size out.

clone size: many
J gene: TRBJ2-6
V gene: TRBV19
D gene: -
CDR3 DNA: TGTGCCAGTAGTCCAATAGGGGGCTCTGGGGCCAACGTCCTGACTTTC
CDR3 protein: CASSPIGGSGANVLTF

clone size: -
J gene: TRBJ2-7
V gene: TRBV27
D gene: -
CDR3 DNA: TGTGCCAGCAGTTTACCCTACAGGGAGGGCTACGAGCAGTACTTC
CDR3 protein: CASSLPYREGYEQYF

clone size: -
J gene: TRBJ1-2
V gene: TRBV5-6
D gene: TRBD1
CDR3 DNA: TGTGCCAGCAGCTCGGCCGGGACAGGGGTACTGAGGAACTATGGCTACACCTTC
CDR3 protein: CASSSAGTGVLRNYGYTF

clone size: -
J gene: TRBJ1-2
V gene: TRBV29-1
D gene: -
CDR3 DNA: TGCAGCGTTGAGGGGAGGGGAATTAACTATGGCTACACCTTC
CDR3 protein: CSVEGRGINYGYTF

clone size: -
J gene: TRBJ2-7
V gene: TRBV15
D gene: TRBD2
CDR3 DNA: TGTGCCACCAGCAGAGAAGTCCGAGCTCCGGGAGGTAGGGTCTGGGAGCAGTACTTC
CDR3 protein: CATSREVRAPGGRVWEQYF

clone size: few
J gene: TRBJ2-7
V gene: TRBV19
D gene: -
CDR3 DNA: TGTGCCAGTAGTCCCAGCCTAGCGAGAATCCGGAACGAGCAGTACTTC
CDR3 protein: CASSPSLARIRNEQYF

clone size: -
J gene: TRBJ2-3
V gene: TRBV5-1
D gene: TRBD2
CDR3 DNA: TGCGCCAGCAGCTACGGGAGGGGCACAGATACGCAGTATTTT
CDR3 protein: CASSYGRGTDTQYF

clone size: few
J gene: TRBJ2-3
V gene: TRBV12-5
D gene: TRBD2
CDR3 DNA: TGTGCTAGTGGTCGGGACTACACAGATACGCAGTATTTT
CDR3 protein: CASGRDYTDTQYF

clone size: -
J gene: TRBJ2-3
V gene: TRBV25-1
D gene: -
CDR3 DNA: TGTGCCAGCAGTGAAGCAGGGGTCGGCACAGATACGCAGTATTTT
CDR3 protein: CASSEAGVGTDTQYF

clone size: few
J gene: TRBJ1-1
V gene: TRBV25-1
D gene: -
CDR3 DNA: TGTGCCAGCAGGAGGACAACTGAAGCTTTCTTT
CDR3 protein: CASRRTTEAFF

clone size: -
J gene: TRBJ2-2
V gene: TRBV15
D gene: -
CDR3 DNA: TGTGCCACCAGCCGGACGGGGACTGTTAACACCGGGGAGCTGTTTTTT
CDR3 protein: CATSRTGTVNTGELFF

clone size: -
J gene: TRBJ2-3
V gene: TRBV7-3
D gene: -
CDR3 DNA: TGTGCCAGCAGCTTAGTACCCAGTCGTGGGCGGGGTACAGATACGCAGTATTTT
CDR3 protein: CASSLVPSRGRGTDTQYF

clone size: -
J gene: TRBJ2-7
V gene: TRBV9
D gene: -
CDR3 DNA: TGTGCCAGCAGCGTAGGCGGGACAGCCTCATACGAGCAGTACTTC
CDR3 protein: CASSVGGTASYEQYF

clone size: -
J gene: TRBJ2-5
V gene: TRBV18
D gene: TRBD1
CDR3 DNA: TGTGCCAGCTCACCCAGACAGGGTCTTGAAGAGACCCAGTACTTC
CDR3 protein: CASSPRQGLEETQYF

clone size: -
J gene: TRBJ2-1
V gene: TRBV5-1
D gene: TRBD2
CDR3 DNA: TGCGCCAGCAGCTTCGGCGGACTAGCGGGAGTGGTTGAGCAGTTCTTC
CDR3 protein: CASSFGGLAGVVEQFF